This T cell receptor beta chain stems from a study of T cell repertoires in cytomegalovirus infection. Study outcomes and limitations: Predominance within the ex vivo response was attributable to HLA-C-restricted CMV-specific TCR beta clonotypes.

One entry per CDR3 protein, called by TCRdb with MiXCR from the reads. The table records about 740,000 distinct CDR3 sequences, less than 40% of them present only once. V lost 4 bases, J lost 5 bases, and 12 bases stayed unmatched. Germline V gene sequence: CDR1 DFQATT, CDR2 SNEGSKA (reference sequence). This CDR3 is built from 16 residues. As to this clonotype: The antigen is undetermined.

The sample comprised PBMCs. The V and J genes are TRBV20-1 and TRBJ2-3; 10 nucleotides line up with TRBD2. This TCR was recovered from a human donor in good health (CMV status not recorded). Some clones in this sample may be carry-over from other donors' samples. CDR3: CSATTLSGGVGDTQYF. Written as DNA, the CDR3 is TGCAGTGCTACGACCCTCAGCGGGGGGGTTGGAGATACGCAGTATTTT.